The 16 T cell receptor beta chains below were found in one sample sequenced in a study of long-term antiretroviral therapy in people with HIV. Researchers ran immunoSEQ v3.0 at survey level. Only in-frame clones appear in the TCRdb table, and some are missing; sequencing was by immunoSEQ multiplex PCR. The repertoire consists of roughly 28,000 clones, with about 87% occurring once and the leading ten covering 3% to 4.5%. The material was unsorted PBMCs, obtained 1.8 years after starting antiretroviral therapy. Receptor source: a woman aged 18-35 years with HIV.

The CDR3 nucleotides read TGTGCCAGCAGCCAATTACAGTCCTACACTGAAGCTTTCTTT. It codes for CASSQLQSYTEAFF. This sequence joins TRBV14 and TRBJ1-1; no reliable D call. Germline CDR1 and CDR2: SGHDN and FVKESK. Between the trimmed V and J ends, which lost 2 bases and 3 bases, there was a span of 10 bases. This CDR3 is 14 amino acids long.

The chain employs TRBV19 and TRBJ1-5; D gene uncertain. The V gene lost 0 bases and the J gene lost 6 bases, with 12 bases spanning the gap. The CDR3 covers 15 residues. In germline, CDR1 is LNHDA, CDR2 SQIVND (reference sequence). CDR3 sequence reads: CASSIEGIPGQPQHF. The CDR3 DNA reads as TGTGCCAGTAGTATAGAGGGGATCCCAGGTCAGCCCCAGCATTTT.

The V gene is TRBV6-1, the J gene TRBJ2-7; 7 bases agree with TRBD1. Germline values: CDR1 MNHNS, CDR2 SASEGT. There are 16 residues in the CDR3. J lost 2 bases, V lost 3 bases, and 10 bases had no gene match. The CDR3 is CASSERPGTATYEQYF. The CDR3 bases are TGTGCCAGCAGTGAGAGACCCGGGACAGCTACCTACGAGCAGTACTTC.

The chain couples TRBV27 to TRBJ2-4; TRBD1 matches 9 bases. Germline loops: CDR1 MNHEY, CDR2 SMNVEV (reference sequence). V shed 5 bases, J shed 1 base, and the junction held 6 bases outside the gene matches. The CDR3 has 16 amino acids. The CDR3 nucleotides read TGTGCCAGCAGTGAGAACAGGGGGCCGGCCAAAAACATTCAGTACTTC. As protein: CASSENRGPAKNIQYF.

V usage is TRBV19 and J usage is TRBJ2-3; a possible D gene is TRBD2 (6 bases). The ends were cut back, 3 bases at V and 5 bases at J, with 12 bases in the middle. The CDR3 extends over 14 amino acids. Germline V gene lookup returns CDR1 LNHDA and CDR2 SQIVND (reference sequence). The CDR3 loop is CASSITLAQDTQYF. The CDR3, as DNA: TGTGCCAGTAGTATCACACTAGCTCAAGATACGCAGTATTTT.

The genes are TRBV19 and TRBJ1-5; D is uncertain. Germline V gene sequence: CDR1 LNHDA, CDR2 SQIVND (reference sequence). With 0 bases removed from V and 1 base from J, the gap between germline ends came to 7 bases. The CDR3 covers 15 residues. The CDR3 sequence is CASSIEDRSNQPQHF. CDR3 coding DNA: TGTGCCAGTAGTATAGAAGATAGAAGCAATCAGCCCCAGCATTTT. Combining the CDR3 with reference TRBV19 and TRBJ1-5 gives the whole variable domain DGGITQSPKYLFRKEGQNVTLSCEQNLNHDAMYWYRQDPGQGLRLIYYSQIVNDFQKGDIAEGYSVSREKKESFPLTVTSAQKNPTAFYLCASSIEDRSNQPQHFGDGTRLSIL.

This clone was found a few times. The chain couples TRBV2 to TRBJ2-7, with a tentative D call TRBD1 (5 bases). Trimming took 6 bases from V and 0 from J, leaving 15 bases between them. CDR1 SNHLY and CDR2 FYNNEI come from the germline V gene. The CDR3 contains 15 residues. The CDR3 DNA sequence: TGTGCCAGCAGGATCGACAGTGGCAGCTCCTACGAGCAGTACTTC. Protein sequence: CASRIDSGSSYEQYF. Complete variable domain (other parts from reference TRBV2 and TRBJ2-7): EPEVTQTPSHQVTQMGQEVILRCVPISNHLYFYWYRQILGQKVEFLVSFYNNEISEKSEIFDDQFSVERPDGSNFTLKIRSTKLEDSAMYFCASRIDSGSSYEQYFGPGTRLTVT.

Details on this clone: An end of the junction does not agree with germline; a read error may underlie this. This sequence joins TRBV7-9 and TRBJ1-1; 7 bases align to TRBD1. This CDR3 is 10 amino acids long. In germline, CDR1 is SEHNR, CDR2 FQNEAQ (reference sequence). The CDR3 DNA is TGTGCCAGCAGCTTGGGGGGACAGCTCTTT. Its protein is CASSLGGQLF.

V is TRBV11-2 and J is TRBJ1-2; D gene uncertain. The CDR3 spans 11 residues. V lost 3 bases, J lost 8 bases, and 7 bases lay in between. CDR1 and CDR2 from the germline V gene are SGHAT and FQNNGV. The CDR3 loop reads CASSFGEGYTF. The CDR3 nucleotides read TGTGCCAGCAGCTTCGGGGAGGGCTACACCTTC.

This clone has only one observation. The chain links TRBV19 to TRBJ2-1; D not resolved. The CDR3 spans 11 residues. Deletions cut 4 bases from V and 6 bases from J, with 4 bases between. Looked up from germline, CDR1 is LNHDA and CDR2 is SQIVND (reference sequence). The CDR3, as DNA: TGTGCCAGTAGTAACAGCAATGAGCAGTTCTTC. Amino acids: CASSNSNEQFF.

CDR3 in DNA: TGCGCCAGCAGCTTAACCGGGACAGAGGTCTATGGCTACACCTTC. The encoded protein is CASSLTGTEVYGYTF. V and J are TRBV5-1 and TRBJ1-2, with TRBD1 matching over 7 bases. The germline gives CDR1 SGHRS, CDR2 YFSETQ. The CDR3 consists of 15 residues. Unmatched junction bases numbered 8, after V lost 2 bases and J lost 4 bases. The variable domain in full, with the rest retrieved from reference TRBV5-1 and TRBJ1-2, is KAGVTQTPRYLIKTRGQQVTLSCSPISGHRSVSWYQQTPGQGLQFLFEYFSETQRNKGNFPGRFSGRQFSNSRSEMNVSTLELGDSALYLCASSLTGTEVYGYTFGSGTRLTVV.

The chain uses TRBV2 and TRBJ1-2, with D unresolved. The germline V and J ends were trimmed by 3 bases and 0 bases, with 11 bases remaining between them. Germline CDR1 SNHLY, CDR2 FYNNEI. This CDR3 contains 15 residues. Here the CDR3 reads CASSEGGLANYGYTF. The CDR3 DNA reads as TGTGCCAGCAGTGAGGGAGGGTTAGCTAACTATGGCTACACCTTC.

CDR3 DNA: TGTGCCAGCTCACCCCTAAGGACAGGGTTGGGCACAGATACGCAGTATTTT. Its translation: CASSPLRTGLGTDTQYF. This rearrangement joins TRBV18 to TRBJ2-3; TRBD1 aligns across 8 bases. The CDR3 runs to 17 residues. The germline V gene has CDR1 KGHSH and CDR2 LQKENI. The J segment lost 1 base and the V segment lost 3 bases, leaving 9 bases of the junction unmatched.

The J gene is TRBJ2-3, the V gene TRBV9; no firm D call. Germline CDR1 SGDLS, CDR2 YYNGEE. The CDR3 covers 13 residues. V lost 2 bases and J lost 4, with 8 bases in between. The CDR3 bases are TGTGCCAGCAGCGTCGGTCCCTCAGATACGCAGTATTTT. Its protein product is CASSVGPSDTQYF.

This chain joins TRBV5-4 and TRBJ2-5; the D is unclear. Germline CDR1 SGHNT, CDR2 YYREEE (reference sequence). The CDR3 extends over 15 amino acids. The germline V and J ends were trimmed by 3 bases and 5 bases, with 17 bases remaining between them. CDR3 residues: CASSSPATPWETQYF. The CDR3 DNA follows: TGTGCCAGCAGCTCCCCCGCGACTCCGTGGGAGACCCAGTACTTC.

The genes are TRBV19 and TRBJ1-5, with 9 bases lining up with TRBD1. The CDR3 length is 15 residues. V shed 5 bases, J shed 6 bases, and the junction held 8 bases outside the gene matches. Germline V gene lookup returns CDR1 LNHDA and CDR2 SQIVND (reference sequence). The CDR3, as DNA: TGTGCCAGTAGTTCCCGGGACAGGGTAATTCAGCCCCAGCATTTT. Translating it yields CASSSRDRVIQPQHF.